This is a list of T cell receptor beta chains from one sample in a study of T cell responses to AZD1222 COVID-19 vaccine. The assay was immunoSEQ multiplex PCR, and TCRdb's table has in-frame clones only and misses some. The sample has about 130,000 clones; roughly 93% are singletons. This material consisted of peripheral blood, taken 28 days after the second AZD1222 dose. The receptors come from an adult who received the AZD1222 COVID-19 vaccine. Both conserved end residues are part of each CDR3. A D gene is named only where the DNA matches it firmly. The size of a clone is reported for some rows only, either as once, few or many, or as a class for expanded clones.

TGTGCCAGTAGAATAACCGGGACGGCTAGTGCCGAGCAGTACTTC	CASRITGTASAEQYF	TRBV19	NA	NA	TRBJ2-7
TGTGCCAGCAGCTTAGACTCAAGAGGGAGGGTCAGAGATACGCAGTATTTT	CASSLDSRGRVRDTQYF	TRBV7-9	TRBD2	NA	TRBJ2-3
TGCGCCAGCCGACTTGAAGGGGGGTCCACAGATACGCAGTATTTT	CASRLEGGSTDTQYF	TRBV5-1	NA	NA	TRBJ2-3
TGTGCCATCAGGGGTCAGGGTTACAATCAGCCCCAGCATTTT	CAIRGQGYNQPQHF	TRBV10-3	NA	NA	TRBJ1-5
TGCAGCGTCGCCAGCCAGATGAACACTGAAGCTTTCTTT	CSVASQMNTEAFF	TRBV29-1	NA	NA	TRBJ1-1
TGTGCCAGCAGTTACTCAACTTTGAACACTGAAGCTTTCTTT	CASSYSTLNTEAFF	TRBV6-2/TRBV6-3	NA	NA	TRBJ1-1
TGTGCCAGCAGTTCAGGGTCTTGGAATTCACCCCTCCACTTT	CASSSGSWNSPLHF	TRBV28	NA	NA	TRBJ1-6
TGTGCCAGCACCGGCCAGGGGTATGGCTACACCTTC	CASTGQGYGYTF	TRBV5-5	NA	NA	TRBJ1-2
TGTGCCAGCAGCCAAGGACGGAGTACTGAAGCTTTCTTT	CASSQGRSTEAFF	TRBV14	NA	NA	TRBJ1-1
TGTGCCAGCAGTTACAGCAACACTGAAGCTTTCTTT	CASSYSNTEAFF	TRBV2	NA	NA	TRBJ1-1
TGTGCCAGCAGCCAAAGACAGGCCAACCGGGGGTATGGCTACACCTTC	CASSQRQANRGYGYTF	TRBV7-9	NA	NA	TRBJ1-2
TGTGCCAGCAGTGAAGAACAGGTAGCCAAAAACATTCAGTACTTC	CASSEEQVAKNIQYF	TRBV2	NA	NA	TRBJ2-4
TGTGCCAGCAGCTTCGACAGACAATATAACTATGTGGGCACCTTC	CASSFDRQYNYVGTF	TRBV7-2	NA	NA	TRBJ1-2
TGTGCCATCAGTGGTGCACAGGGGGTGGATGAGCAGTTCTTC	CAISGAQGVDEQFF	TRBV10-3	TRBD1	NA	TRBJ2-1
TGTGCCAGCAGCCAAGAAAGGTTAACCGGGGAGCTGTTTTTT	CASSQERLTGELFF	TRBV4-2	NA	NA	TRBJ2-2
TGCGCCAGCAGTGAGATGAACTATGTGAACACTGAAGCTTTCTTT	CASSEMNYVNTEAFF	TRBV10-2	NA	NA	TRBJ1-1
TGTGCCAGCAGCTTAGTCTCGGGACAGTCGGATGGCTACACCTTC	CASSLVSGQSDGYTF	TRBV7-9	TRBD1	NA	TRBJ1-2
TGTGCCAGCAGTTTTCTGGGACTAGCGGGGGCGGGGCAGTTCTTC	CASSFLGLAGAGQFF	TRBV28	TRBD2	NA	TRBJ2-1
TGTGCCAGCAGTGAAAGTCAGGGTTCACCCCTCCACTTT	CASSESQGSPLHF	TRBV6-4	NA	once	TRBJ1-6
TGCGCCAGCAGCTATGGACAGGCCAACGTCCTGACTTTC	CASSYGQANVLTF	TRBV5-1	NA	NA	TRBJ2-6
TGCGCCAGCAGCTTGGGCCCCAGGGGAGAGCAGCCCCAGCATTTT	CASSLGPRGEQPQHF	TRBV5-1	NA	NA	TRBJ1-5
TGTGCCAGCAGTGAGAGTAATCCTAACTATGGCTACACCTTC	CASSESNPNYGYTF	TRBV2	NA	NA	TRBJ1-2
TGCAGCGTTGCCTATAGGGGCGAAACTGAAGCTTTCTTT	CSVAYRGETEAFF	TRBV29-1	NA	NA	TRBJ1-1
TGTGCCAGCTCACCACCGGGCCAGGTCGGGAGAGATACGCAGTATTTT	CASSPPGQVGRDTQYF	TRBV18	NA	NA	TRBJ2-3
TGTGCCAGCAGCCCTCAACGACGCTCCTACAATGAGCAGTTCTTC	CASSPQRRSYNEQFF	TRBV3-1/TRBV3-2	NA	once	TRBJ2-1
TGTGCCAGCGGCAGCTCCTACAATGAGCAGTTCTTC	CASGSSYNEQFF	TRBV12-3/TRBV12-4	NA	NA	TRBJ2-1
TGTGCCAGCAGCTTGGGGGCGGGCTATGGCTACACCTTC	CASSLGAGYGYTF	TRBV5-6	NA	NA	TRBJ1-2
TGTGCCAGCAGTGTTGAAGGGGTCGGAGAGACCCAGTACTTC	CASSVEGVGETQYF	TRBV2	NA	NA	TRBJ2-5
TGTGCCAGCATGGAGGGGGCGGACACTGAAGCTTTCTTT	CASMEGADTEAFF	TRBV5-4	TRBD1	NA	TRBJ1-1
TGTGCCAGCAGCTTGGGGGGAAGGTCTTATAGCAATCAGCCCCAGCATTTT	CASSLGGRSYSNQPQHF	TRBV7-8	NA	once	TRBJ1-5
TGTGCCAGCAGTTACGCGGGGGGCCCCGGAAACACCATATATTTT	CASSYAGGPGNTIYF	TRBV6-5	NA	NA	TRBJ1-3
TGTGCCAGCAGTTCCGACAGTTATAATTCACCCCTCCACTTT	CASSSDSYNSPLHF	TRBV27	NA	NA	TRBJ1-6
TGTGCCAGCAGCTCAGGGGCTCGGAACACTGAAGCTTTCTTT	CASSSGARNTEAFF	TRBV7-9	NA	NA	TRBJ1-1